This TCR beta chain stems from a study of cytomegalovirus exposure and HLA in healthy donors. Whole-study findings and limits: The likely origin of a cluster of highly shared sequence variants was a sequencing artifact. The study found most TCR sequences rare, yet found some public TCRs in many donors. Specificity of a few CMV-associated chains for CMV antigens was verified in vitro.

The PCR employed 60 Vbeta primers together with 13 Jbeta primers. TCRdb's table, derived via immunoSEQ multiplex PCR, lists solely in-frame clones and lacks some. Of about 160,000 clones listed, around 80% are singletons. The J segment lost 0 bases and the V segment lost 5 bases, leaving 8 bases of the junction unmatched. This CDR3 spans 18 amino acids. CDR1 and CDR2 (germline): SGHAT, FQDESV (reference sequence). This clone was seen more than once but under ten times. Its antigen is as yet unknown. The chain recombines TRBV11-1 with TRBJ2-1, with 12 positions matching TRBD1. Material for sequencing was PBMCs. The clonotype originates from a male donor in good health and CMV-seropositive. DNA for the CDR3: TGTGCCAGCAGCCGGGGACAGGGGGCTTCAAACTCCTACAATGAGCAGTTCTTC. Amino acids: CASSRGQGASNSYNEQFF.